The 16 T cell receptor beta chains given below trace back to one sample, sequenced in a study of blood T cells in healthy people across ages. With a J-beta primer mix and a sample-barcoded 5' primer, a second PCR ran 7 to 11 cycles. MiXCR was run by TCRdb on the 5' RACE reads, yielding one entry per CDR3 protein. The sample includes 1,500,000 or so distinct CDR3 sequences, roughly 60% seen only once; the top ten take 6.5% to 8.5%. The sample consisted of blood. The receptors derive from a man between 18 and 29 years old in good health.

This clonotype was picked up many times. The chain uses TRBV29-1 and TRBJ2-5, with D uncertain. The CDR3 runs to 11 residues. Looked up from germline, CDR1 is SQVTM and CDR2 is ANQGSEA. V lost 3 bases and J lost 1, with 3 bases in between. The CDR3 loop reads CSVDIQETQYF. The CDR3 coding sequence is TGCAGCGTTGACATCCAAGAGACCCAGTACTTC.

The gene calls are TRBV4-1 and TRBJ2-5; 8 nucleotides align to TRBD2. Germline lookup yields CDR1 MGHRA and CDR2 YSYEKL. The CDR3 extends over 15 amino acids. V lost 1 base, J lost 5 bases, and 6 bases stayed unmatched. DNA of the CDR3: TGCGCCAGCAGCCAAGTTTATACGGGAGGGGAGACCCAGTACTTC. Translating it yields CASSQVYTGGETQYF.

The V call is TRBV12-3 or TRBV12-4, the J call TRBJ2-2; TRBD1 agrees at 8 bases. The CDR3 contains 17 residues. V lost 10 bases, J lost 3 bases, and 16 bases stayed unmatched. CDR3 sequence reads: CATQQTPDRGDTGELFF. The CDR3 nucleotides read TGTGCCACCCAACAAACTCCCGACAGGGGTGACACCGGGGAGCTGTTTTTT.

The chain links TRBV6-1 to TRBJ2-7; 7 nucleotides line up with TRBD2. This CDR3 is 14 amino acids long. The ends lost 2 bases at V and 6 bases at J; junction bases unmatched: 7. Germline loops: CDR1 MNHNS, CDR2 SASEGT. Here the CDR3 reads CASSELPGGSEQYF. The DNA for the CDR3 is TGTGCCAGCAGTGAATTGCCGGGAGGAAGCGAGCAGTACTTC.

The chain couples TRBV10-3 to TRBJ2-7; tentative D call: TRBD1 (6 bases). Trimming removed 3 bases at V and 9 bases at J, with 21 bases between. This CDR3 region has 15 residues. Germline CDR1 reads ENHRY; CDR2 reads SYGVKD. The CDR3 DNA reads TGTGCCATCAGTGACCGCCGGGACACGTCGTCGTGGCAGTACTTC. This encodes CAISDRRDTSSWQYF.

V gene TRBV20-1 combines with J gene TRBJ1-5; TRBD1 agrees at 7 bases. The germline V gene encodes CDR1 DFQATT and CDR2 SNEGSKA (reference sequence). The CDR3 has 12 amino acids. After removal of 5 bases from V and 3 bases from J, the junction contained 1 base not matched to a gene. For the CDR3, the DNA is TGCAGTGCTGGACAGGCCAATCAGCCCCAGCATTTT. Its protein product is CSAGQANQPQHF.

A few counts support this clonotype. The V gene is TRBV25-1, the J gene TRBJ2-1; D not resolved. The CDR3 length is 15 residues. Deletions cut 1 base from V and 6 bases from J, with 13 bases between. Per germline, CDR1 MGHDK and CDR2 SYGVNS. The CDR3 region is CASSEFPYLPNEQFF. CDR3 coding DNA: TGTGCCAGCAGTGAATTCCCCTACCTTCCCAATGAGCAGTTCTTC. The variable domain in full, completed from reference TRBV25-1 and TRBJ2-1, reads EADIYQTPRYLVIGTGKKITLECSQTMGHDKMYWYQQDPGMELHLIHYSYGVNSTEKGDLSSESTVSRIRTEHFPLTLESARPSHTSQYLCASSEFPYLPNEQFFGPGTRLTVL.

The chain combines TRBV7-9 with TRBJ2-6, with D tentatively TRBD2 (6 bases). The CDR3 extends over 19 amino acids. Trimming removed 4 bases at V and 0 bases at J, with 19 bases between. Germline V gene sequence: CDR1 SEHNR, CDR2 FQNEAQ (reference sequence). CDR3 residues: CASSSLPRGINSGANVLTF. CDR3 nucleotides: TGTGCCAGCAGCTCCCTCCCCCGGGGGATAAACTCTGGGGCCAACGTCCTGACTTTC.

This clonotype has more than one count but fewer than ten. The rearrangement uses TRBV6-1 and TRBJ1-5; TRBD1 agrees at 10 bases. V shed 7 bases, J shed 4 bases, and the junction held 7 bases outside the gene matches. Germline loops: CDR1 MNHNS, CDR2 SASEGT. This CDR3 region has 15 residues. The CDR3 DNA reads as TGTGCCAGCACAAACCGGGACAGGGGTAATCAGCCCCAGCATTTT. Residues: CASTNRDRGNQPQHF.

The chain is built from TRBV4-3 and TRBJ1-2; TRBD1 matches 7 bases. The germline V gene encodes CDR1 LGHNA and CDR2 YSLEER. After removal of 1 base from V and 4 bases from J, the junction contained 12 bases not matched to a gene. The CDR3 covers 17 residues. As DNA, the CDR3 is TGCGCCAGCAGCCAAGCTAGTGCAGGGGGAAATGTCTATGGCTACACCTTC. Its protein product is CASSQASAGGNVYGYTF.

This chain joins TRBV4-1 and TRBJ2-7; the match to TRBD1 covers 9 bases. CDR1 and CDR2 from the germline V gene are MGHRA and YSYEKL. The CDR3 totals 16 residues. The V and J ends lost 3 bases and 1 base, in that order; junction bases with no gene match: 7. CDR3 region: CASSHPAGTGSYEQYF. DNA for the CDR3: TGCGCCAGCAGCCATCCTGCCGGGACAGGGTCCTACGAGCAGTACTTC.

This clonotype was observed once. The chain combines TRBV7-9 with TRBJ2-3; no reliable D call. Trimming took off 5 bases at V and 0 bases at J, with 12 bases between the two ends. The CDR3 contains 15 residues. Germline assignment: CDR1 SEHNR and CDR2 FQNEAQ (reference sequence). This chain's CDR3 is CASSAHEASTDTQYF. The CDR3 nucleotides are TGTGCCAGCAGCGCTCATGAGGCTAGCACAGATACGCAGTATTTT.

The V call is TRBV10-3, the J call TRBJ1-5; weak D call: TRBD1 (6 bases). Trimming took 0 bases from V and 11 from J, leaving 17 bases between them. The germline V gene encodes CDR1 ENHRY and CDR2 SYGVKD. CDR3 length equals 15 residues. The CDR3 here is CAISESRGDDSTQHF. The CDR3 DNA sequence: TGTGCCATCAGTGAGTCGAGGGGGGACGACAGTACCCAGCATTTT.

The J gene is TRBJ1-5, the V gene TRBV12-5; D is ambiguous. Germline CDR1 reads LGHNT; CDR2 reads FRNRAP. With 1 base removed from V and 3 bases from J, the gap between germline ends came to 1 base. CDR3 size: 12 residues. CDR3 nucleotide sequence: TGTGCTAGTGGTTTGGACAATCAGCCCCAGCATTTT. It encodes CASGLDNQPQHF.

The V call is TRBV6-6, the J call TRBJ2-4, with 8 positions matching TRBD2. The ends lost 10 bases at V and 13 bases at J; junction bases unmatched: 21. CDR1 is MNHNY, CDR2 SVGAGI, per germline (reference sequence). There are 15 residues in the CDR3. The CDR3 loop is CANTLSGGRVGEQYF. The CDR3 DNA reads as TGTGCCAACACGCTATCGGGGGGGCGAGTGGGAGAGCAGTACTTC.

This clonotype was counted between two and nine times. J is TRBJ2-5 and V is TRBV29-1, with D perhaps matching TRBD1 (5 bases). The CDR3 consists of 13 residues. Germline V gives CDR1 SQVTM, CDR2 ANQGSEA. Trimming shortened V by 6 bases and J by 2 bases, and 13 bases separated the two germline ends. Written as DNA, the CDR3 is TGCAGCGTGGAAAGTAGGGGACAAGAGACCCAGTACTTC. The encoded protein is CSVESRGQETQYF.